These 26 T cell receptor beta chains originate from one sample sequenced in a study of Ad26.COV2.S vaccination and SARS-CoV-2 variants. Treatment of the sample: 19 received Ad26.COV2.S at low or high dose, single or two shots; roughly 5 received placebo; per-sample allocation not given. Specimen acquisition occurred on day 63 following the initial vaccine or placebo injection. Here immunoSEQ multiplex PCR was the method, and the copy in TCRdb shows in-frame clones only, minus some. The table lists roughly 320,000 clones, 85% to 90% of them singletons. The sequenced sample was peripheral blood, obtained in a trial of Ad26.COV2.S vaccine versus placebo. These receptors came from a person between 18 and 60 years old who received the Ad26.COV2.S COVID-19 vaccine or a placebo.

Regarding this clone: Other DNA sequences in the same sample also yield this CDR3. J is TRBJ1-2 and V is TRBV11-2, with D possibly matching TRBD1 (5 bases). CDR1 SGHAT and CDR2 FQNNGV come from the germline V gene. The CDR3 loop spans 13 amino acids. Between the trimmed V and J ends, which lost 4 bases and 5 bases, there was a span of 11 bases. CDR3 residues: CASSSRGAYGYTF. CDR3 nucleotide sequence: TGTGCCAGCAGCTCTAGGGGAGCATATGGCTACACCTTC.

This chain connects TRBV7-9 to TRBJ2-3; weak D call: TRBD2 (6 bases). The CDR3 has 18 amino acids. Germline V CDR1 and CDR2: SEHNR, FQNEAQ (reference sequence). Trimming left V 2 bases short and J 2 bases short, with 20 bases between. The CDR3 nucleotides read TGTGCCAGCAGCTTACCCTTCCACTGGGACTTCACCACAGATACGCAGTATTTT. Amino acid sequence: CASSLPFHWDFTTDTQYF.

This sequence joins TRBV30 and TRBJ2-7; 7 positions agree with TRBD1. V lost 1 base, J lost 4 bases, and 16 bases stayed unmatched. The CDR3 has 17 residues. The germline CDR1 and CDR2 sequences are GTSNPN and SVGIG (reference sequence). The CDR3 reads CAWSAPAWGRGNYEQYF. As DNA, the CDR3 is TGTGCCTGGAGTGCCCCCGCGTGGGGCAGGGGGAATTACGAGCAGTACTTC. Supplemented by reference TRBV30 and TRBJ2-7, the full variable domain reads SQTIHQWPATLVQPVGSPLSLECTVEGTSNPNLYWYRQAAGRGLQLLFYSVGIGQISSEVPQNLSASRPQDRQFILSSKKLLLSDSGFYLCAWSAPAWGRGNYEQYFGPGTRLTVT.

The chain combines TRBV7-2 with TRBJ2-5; possible D gene TRBD2, 6 bases. This CDR3 has 12 amino acids. Per the germline V gene, CDR1 is SGHTA and CDR2 is FQGNSA. Trimming cost V 4 bases and J 4 bases, with 7 bases left between them. The CDR3 region is CASSYGGETQYF. In DNA, the CDR3 is TGTGCCAGCAGCTACGGGGGAGAGACCCAGTACTTC.

V gene TRBV3-1 (or the pseudogene TRBV3-2) combines with J gene TRBJ2-2; 8 nucleotides match TRBD1. The germline gives CDR1 LGHDT, CDR2 YNNKEL (reference sequence). The trim removed 4 bases at V and 5 bases at J, leaving 9 bases unmatched. There are 16 residues in the CDR3. The CDR3 loop reads CASSPSRTGRTGELFF. The CDR3 bases are TGTGCCAGCAGCCCTTCTAGGACAGGGAGAACCGGGGAGCTGTTTTTT.

The chain employs TRBV12-3 or TRBV12-4 and TRBJ1-5, with D uncertain. The CDR3 length is 13 residues. V was clipped by 3 bases and J by 11 bases, with 14 bases between them. The CDR3 spells CASSFSRQSSQHF. The DNA for the CDR3 is TGTGCCAGCAGTTTTAGTCGCCAGTCGTCCCAGCATTTT.

DNA of the CDR3: TGCGCCAGCAGCCTCTCAGGGACTAGCAATCAGCCCCAGCATTTT. Translating it yields CASSLSGTSNQPQHF. The chain joins TRBV4-1 to TRBJ1-5, with D possibly TRBD1 on 5 matching bases. CDR3 size: 15 residues. V lost 4 bases and J lost 0, with 10 bases in between. Germline V gene sequence: CDR1 MGHRA, CDR2 YSYEKL.

This clone was counted ten times or more. Within the sample, other DNA sequences also encode this same CDR3. The rearrangement joins TRBV11-2 to TRBJ2-1; 7 nucleotides agree with TRBD2. J was trimmed by 4 bases and V by 1 base; bases with no gene match: 4. The CDR3 sequence is 15 residues long. Per the germline V gene, CDR1 is SGHAT and CDR2 is FQNNGV. In DNA, the CDR3 is TGTGCCAGCAGCTTAGGACTAGCCGAGTACAATGAGCAGTTCTTC. It encodes CASSLGLAEYNEQFF.

This rearrangement joins TRBV19 to TRBJ1-5; a weak D match, TRBD1 (5 bases). Per germline, CDR1 LNHDA and CDR2 SQIVND (reference sequence). The germline V and J ends were trimmed by 3 bases and 9 bases, with 9 bases remaining between them. CDR3 length equals 12 residues. The CDR3 nucleotides read TGTGCCAGTAGTATCCCTGGGGGGCCCCAGCATTTT. This encodes CASSIPGGPQHF.

The J gene is TRBJ2-7, the V gene TRBV5-6, with a possible D match to TRBD2 (6 bases). Germline CDR1 reads SGHDT; CDR2 reads YYEEEE. With 4 bases removed from V and 4 bases from J, the gap between germline ends came to 12 bases. CDR3 length: 13 residues. This CDR3 reads CASSPAGHYEQYF. CDR3 bases: TGTGCCAGCAGCCCCGCGGGGCATTACGAGCAGTACTTC.

The rearrangement joins TRBV20-1 to TRBJ2-7; D is perhaps TRBD2 (6 bases). V lost 5 bases and J 7 bases, leaving 12 bases between the germline ends. The germline V gene encodes CDR1 DFQATT and CDR2 SNEGSKA (reference sequence). CDR3 length equals 11 residues. The CDR3 DNA is TGCAGTGCTGGGGGGTTGAGTGAGCAGTACTTC. Translated, it gives CSAGGLSEQYF.

The chain couples TRBV25-1 to TRBJ1-1; D unclear. The CDR3 loop spans 16 amino acids. CDR1 MGHDK and CDR2 SYGVNS come from the germline V gene. With 3 bases removed from V and 5 bases from J, the gap between germline ends came to 19 bases. The DNA for the CDR3 is TGTGCCAGCAGTGAGGGGTCAGGCTCTCTGGGGACTGAAGCTTTCTTT. Translated, it gives CASSEGSGSLGTEAFF.

The chain has TRBV20-1 and TRBJ2-5, with D perhaps TRBD1 or TRBD2 (6 bases each). Trimming removed 5 bases at V and 9 bases at J, with 13 bases between. This CDR3 is 11 amino acids long. Germline V gene data show CDR1 as DFQATT and CDR2 as SNEGSKA (reference sequence). This CDR3 is CSAPWGAAQYF. The DNA for the CDR3 is TGCAGTGCTCCCTGGGGGGCGGCCCAGTACTTC.

The rearrangement links TRBV6-2 or TRBV6-3 to TRBJ2-7; 8 bases map to TRBD1. J was trimmed by 3 bases and V by 5 bases; bases with no gene match: 9. The CDR3 has 15 residues. Germline V CDR1 and CDR2: MNHEY, SVGEGT. The CDR3 is CASSLPRTGNYEQYF. The CDR3 bases are TGTGCCAGCAGTCTACCTCGGACAGGGAACTACGAGCAGTACTTC.

The gene calls are TRBV15 and TRBJ1-2; 8 nucleotides match TRBD1. CDR1 and CDR2 from the germline V gene are LNHNV and YYDKDF (reference sequence). V was pared by 1 base and J by 4 bases, with 8 bases of the junction left unmatched. This CDR3 has 16 residues. The CDR3 loop is CATSRVPEGQAYGYTF. The CDR3 DNA sequence: TGTGCCACCAGCAGAGTCCCCGAGGGACAGGCCTATGGCTACACCTTC.

For the CDR3, the DNA is TGTGCCAGCAGCTTAATACAGAGGCAAGAGACCCAGTACTTC. This gives the protein CASSLIQRQETQYF. V and J are TRBV7-2 and TRBJ2-5; D remains unclear. Germline CDR1 is SGHTA and CDR2 is FQGNSA. V was clipped by 2 bases and J by 2 bases, with 9 bases between them. The CDR3 has 14 amino acids.

V usage is TRBV19 and J usage is TRBJ1-4, with D possibly TRBD1 on 6 matching bases. Trimming stripped 8 bases from V and 5 bases from J, with 12 bases between. The CDR3 is made up of 13 amino acids. Germline CDR1 is LNHDA and CDR2 is SQIVND (reference sequence). This chain's CDR3 is CASANRVNEKLFF. Written as DNA, the CDR3 is TGTGCCAGTGCGAACAGGGTCAATGAAAAACTGTTTTTT.

The chain recombines TRBV9 with TRBJ2-1; possible D gene TRBD2, 7 bases. Per germline, CDR1 SGDLS and CDR2 YYNGEE. This CDR3 is built from 16 residues. Trimming removed 1 base at V and 2 bases at J, with 13 bases between. The CDR3 DNA follows: TGTGCCAGCAGCGTAAGTGGGGGGGCGACCTACAATGAGCAGTTCTTC. This encodes CASSVSGGATYNEQFF.

CDR3 residues: CSAAVDRGETQYF. CDR3 bases: TGCAGCGCCGCAGTGGACCGGGGAGAGACCCAGTACTTC. The chain couples TRBV29-1 to TRBJ2-5, with D possibly TRBD2 on 5 matching bases. V was cut by 7 bases and J by 4 bases, with 16 bases left in between. Per germline, CDR1 SQVTM and CDR2 ANQGSEA. The CDR3 consists of 13 residues. The full variable domain, completed using reference TRBV29-1 and TRBJ2-5, is SAVISQKPSRDICQRGTSLTIQCQVDSQVTMMFWYRQQPGQSLTLIATANQGSEATYESGFVIDKFPISRPNLTFSTLTVSNMSPEDSSIYLCSAAVDRGETQYFGPGTRLLVL.

The J gene is TRBJ2-5, the V gene TRBV5-4, with 10 positions matching TRBD2. Germline V CDR1 and CDR2: SGHNT, YYREEE (reference sequence). V was pared by 0 bases and J by 5 bases, with 10 bases of the junction left unmatched. The CDR3 covers 17 residues. The CDR3 here is CASSLVGSGGPGETQYF. The CDR3 DNA sequence: TGTGCCAGCAGCTTGGTCGGTAGCGGGGGGCCCGGGGAGACCCAGTACTTC.

This clone was picked up a small number of times. The chain is built from TRBV7-9 and TRBJ1-2; D is undetermined. The CDR3 extends over 13 amino acids. Germline values: CDR1 SEHNR, CDR2 FQNEAQ (reference sequence). Trimming took 1 base from V and 8 from J, leaving 11 bases between them. For the CDR3, the DNA is TGTGCCAGCAGCTTAGGAGGGATCGGCGGCTACACCTTC. This translates into CASSLGGIGGYTF. Together with reference TRBV7-9 and TRBJ1-2, the CDR3 gives the full variable domain: DTGVSQNPRHKITKRGQNVTFRCDPISEHNRLYWYRQTLGQGPEFLTYFQNEAQLEKSRLLSDRFSAERPKGSFSTLEIQRTEQGDSAMYLCASSLGGIGGYTFGSGTRLTVV.

V usage is TRBV5-1 and J usage is TRBJ2-3; 11 bases line up with TRBD2. Trimming took 4 bases from V and 2 from J; bases not matched to a gene: 6. This CDR3 contains 16 residues. Germline lookup yields CDR1 SGHRS and CDR2 YFSETQ. CDR3 residues: CASSTLSGGATDTQYF. The DNA for the CDR3 is TGCGCCAGCAGCACCCTTAGCGGGGGGGCCACAGATACGCAGTATTTT. Filled out from reference TRBV5-1 and TRBJ2-3, the complete variable domain reads KAGVTQTPRYLIKTRGQQVTLSCSPISGHRSVSWYQQTPGQGLQFLFEYFSETQRNKGNFPGRFSGRQFSNSRSEMNVSTLELGDSALYLCASSTLSGGATDTQYFGPGTRLTVL.

V and J are TRBV11-2 and TRBJ2-5; 8 positions agree with TRBD1. The CDR3 is made up of 14 amino acids. After removal of 4 bases from V and 1 base from J, the junction contained 2 bases not matched to a gene. Germline V CDR1 and CDR2: SGHAT, FQNNGV. The CDR3 here is CASSSDRGQETQYF. Written as DNA, the CDR3 is TGTGCCAGCAGCTCCGACAGGGGCCAAGAGACCCAGTACTTC.

The rearrangement links TRBV6-5 to TRBJ2-7; D is uncertain. V was shortened by 5 bases and J by 2 bases, with 7 bases between the two germline ends. The CDR3 is 12 residues long. The germline gives CDR1 MNHEY, CDR2 SVGAGI. In DNA, the CDR3 is TGTGCCAGCAGTAACGGAGCCTACGAGCAGTACTTC. Translating gives CASSNGAYEQYF.

V and J are TRBV27 and TRBJ2-1; D may be TRBD2 (5 bases). CDR1 and CDR2 (germline): MNHEY, SMNVEV (reference sequence). V lost 3 bases and J 0 bases, leaving 18 bases between the germline ends. CDR3 size: 18 residues. CDR3 nucleotides: TGTGCCAGCAGTTTTTCTAGCCTTCGAAAGGGCTCCTACAATGAGCAGTTCTTC. This codes for CASSFSSLRKGSYNEQFF.

The chain recombines TRBV3-1 (or the pseudogene TRBV3-2) with TRBJ1-4, with D maybe TRBD1 (6 bases). V lost 4 bases and J 10 bases, leaving 16 bases between the germline ends. The CDR3 is 14 residues long. Looked up from germline, CDR1 is LGHDT and CDR2 is YNNKEL (reference sequence). The CDR3 loop is CASSPSQGLGKLFF. CDR3 bases: TGTGCCAGCAGCCCTTCACAGGGCCTTGGAAAACTGTTTTTT.